What follows are 14 T cell receptor beta chains derived from one specimen sequenced in a study of T-cell memory formation after mild COVID-19. From the 5' RACE reads, TCRdb called clonotypes with MiXCR, one entry per CDR3 protein. The sample consists of just over 350,000 distinct CDR3 sequences, over 13% of them appearing once. Sequences were obtained from PBMCs or a T cell subset sorted from them (not recorded which). These receptors all stem from a man aged 18 to 35 who had mild COVID-19 (a few samples of this study predate the infection). Cell type and time point are not known.

This clonotype was found a few times. This chain uses TRBV5-5 with TRBJ2-2, with TRBD2 matching over 9 bases. CDR3 length: 15 amino acids. Germline V lookup: CDR1 SGHKS, CDR2 YYEKEE (reference sequence). The V and J ends lost 4 bases and 3 bases, in that order; junction bases with no gene match: 4. DNA for the CDR3: TGTGCCAGCAGCATATTAGCGGGGGACACCGGGGAGCTGTTTTTT. It yields the protein CASSILAGDTGELFF.

The chain employs TRBV4-2 and TRBJ2-7, with D perhaps TRBD2 (5 bases). Looked up from germline, CDR1 is LGHNA and CDR2 is YNFKEQ. The CDR3 runs to 17 residues. V lost 0 bases to trimming and J lost 1 base, with 16 bases between them. For the CDR3, the DNA is TGTGCCAGCAGCCAAGAAATCGGGCGTTCGGGGTCCTACGAGCAGTACTTC. It codes for CASSQEIGRSGSYEQYF.

This rearrangement joins TRBV5-1 to TRBJ1-1; D is unclear. The ends were cut back, 1 base at V and 0 bases at J, with 16 bases in the middle. Germline values: CDR1 SGHRS, CDR2 YFSETQ. CDR3 length: 17 amino acids. In DNA, the CDR3 is TGCGCCAGCAGCTTGTTTCCGGGCAGCGGGATGAACACTGAAGCTTTCTTT. Amino acid sequence: CASSLFPGSGMNTEAFF.

This clonotype has more than one count but fewer than ten. This chain connects TRBV14 to TRBJ2-2; D is uncertain. Germline lookup yields CDR1 SGHDN and CDR2 FVKESK. V lost 3 bases and J lost 4, with 12 bases in between. This CDR3 is 15 amino acids long. The CDR3 loop is CASSHHQQSTGELFF. As DNA, the CDR3 is TGTGCCAGCAGCCATCATCAACAGAGCACCGGGGAGCTGTTTTTT. Full variable domain (missing parts from reference TRBV14 and TRBJ2-2): EAGVTQFPSHSVIEKGQTVTLRCDPISGHDNLYWYRRVMGKEIKFLLHFVKESKQDESGMPNNRFLAERTGGTYSTLKVQPAELEDSGVYFCASSHHQQSTGELFFGEGSRLTVL.

In this sample, this clonotype turned up many times. J is TRBJ2-5 and V is TRBV28, with TRBD2 matching over 8 bases. With 8 bases clipped from V and 6 bases from J, the junction kept 8 bases outside the gene matches. The CDR3 has 13 residues. Germline V CDR1 and CDR2: MDHEN, SYDVKM. CDR3 nucleotides: TGTGCCAGCCACTCGGGGGGGCGGAAGACCCAGTACTTC. Translation: CASHSGGRKTQYF.

This clonotype was seen repeatedly, ten times or more. The chain is built from TRBV5-1 and TRBJ2-2, with D hard to call. Germline-derived CDR1 and CDR2 are SGHRS and YFSETQ. V was pared by 2 bases and J by 6 bases, with 8 bases between. CDR3 size: 13 residues. The CDR3 region is CASSFPSAGELFF. The CDR3 DNA is TGCGCCAGCAGCTTTCCGAGCGCCGGGGAGCTGTTTTTT. The entire variable domain, with the rest obtained from reference TRBV5-1 and TRBJ2-2, is as follows: KAGVTQTPRYLIKTRGQQVTLSCSPISGHRSVSWYQQTPGQGLQFLFEYFSETQRNKGNFPGRFSGRQFSNSRSEMNVSTLELGDSALYLCASSFPSAGELFFGEGSRLTVL.

This rearrangement joins TRBV29-1 to TRBJ2-7; D remains ambiguous. V was pared by 6 bases and J by 6 bases, with 12 bases between. The germline CDR1 and CDR2 sequences are SQVTM and ANQGSEA. The CDR3 runs 11 residues. The CDR3 region has the DNA TGCAGCGTGGTTACGGGTGGCGAGCAGTACTTC. Protein: CSVVTGGEQYF.

The V call is TRBV5-1, the J call TRBJ2-5; D is uncertain. Trimming took 0 bases from V and 1 from J, leaving 4 bases between them. Germline lookup yields CDR1 SGHRS and CDR2 YFSETQ. The CDR3 is 13 amino acids. The CDR3 here is CASSLEIQETQYF. In nucleotides, the CDR3 is TGCGCCAGCAGCTTGGAAATCCAAGAGACCCAGTACTTC.

This clonotype has only a few counts. A read error is possible here, since a much larger clone lies one base away. V gene TRBV9 combines with J gene TRBJ1-1; a possible D gene is TRBD1 (5 bases). Germline values: CDR1 SGDLS, CDR2 YYNGEE. V dropped 0 bases and J dropped 5 bases, with 8 bases sitting between them. This CDR3 has 13 amino acids. DNA for the CDR3: TGTGCCAGCAGCGTAGGGGGGAAGACTGAAGCTTTCTTT. Its protein product is CASSVGGKTEAFF. Drawing the rest from reference TRBV9 and TRBJ1-1, the complete variable domain is DSGVTQTPKHLITATGQRVTLRCSPRSGDLSVYWYQQSLDQGLQFLIQYYNGEERAKGNILERFSAQQFPDLHSELNLSSLELGDSALYFCASSVGGKTEAFFGQGTRLTVV.

This clonotype was detected ten times or more. The CDR3: CASSLGEITDTQYF. The CDR3 DNA sequence: TGCGCCAGCAGCTTGGGGGAGATCACAGATACGCAGTATTTT. The chain uses TRBV5-1 and TRBJ2-3; the D gene is possibly TRBD2 (5 bases). The CDR3 spans 14 residues. Germline V gene sequence: CDR1 SGHRS, CDR2 YFSETQ. The ends were cut back, 0 bases at V and 2 bases at J, with 7 bases in the middle.

The V and J genes are TRBV5-1 and TRBJ1-5, with unresolved D. The germline V and J ends were trimmed by 2 bases and 0 bases, with 12 bases remaining between them. Per germline, CDR1 SGHRS and CDR2 YFSETQ. The CDR3 runs to 16 residues. The CDR3, as DNA: TGCGCCAGCAGCTTCGGCCATCTGAATAGCAATCAGCCCCAGCATTTT. It codes for CASSFGHLNSNQPQHF.

This clonotype was detected many times. The chain uses TRBV7-2 and TRBJ2-1; D remains unclear. Trimming removed 4 bases at V and 4 bases at J, with 8 bases between. From germline, CDR1 is SGHTA and CDR2 FQGNSA. The CDR3 is 13 amino acids. CDR3 coding DNA: TGTGCCAGCAGCTCCTACTGGTACAATGAGCAGTTCTTC. This codes for CASSSYWYNEQFF.

The table lists this clonotype with a few counts. The gene calls are TRBV7-3 and TRBJ1-3; TRBD1 might be the D (5 bases). In germline, CDR1 is SGHTA, CDR2 FQGTGA. V was cut by 5 bases and J by 6 bases, with 11 bases left in between. The length of the CDR3 is 13 residues. Here the CDR3 DNA reads TGTGCCAGCAGCCTCGGGACGGAAAACACCATATATTTT. It specifies CASSLGTENTIYF.

This clonotype was picked up a small number of times. The chain joins TRBV5-1 to TRBJ2-5; D not resolved. V was clipped by 2 bases and J by 6 bases, with 11 bases between them. This CDR3 contains 13 residues. Germline V CDR1 and CDR2: SGHRS, YFSETQ. CDR3 amino acids: CASSLGAIKTQYF. The CDR3 DNA is TGCGCCAGCAGCTTAGGAGCTATTAAGACCCAGTACTTC.